In its sample, the clone carrying this TCR beta chain was seen many times. The entry originates in a study of neurological immune-mediated disorders. TCRdb used MiXCR to reprocess the 5' RACE reads, holding one entry per CDR3 protein. In the table there are about 82,000 distinct CDR3 sequences, roughly 2.6% of which are singletons. The sample comprised PBMCs. The clonotype was recovered from a woman in her 30s with multiple sclerosis.

CDR3 amino acids: CASSNSGQGNEKLFF. CDR3 DNA sequence: TGTGCCAGCAGCAACTCAGGACAGGGCAATGAAAAACTGTTTTTT. The J gene is TRBJ1-4, the V gene TRBV4-2; 8 bases align to TRBD1. J was trimmed by 5 bases and V by 5 bases; bases with no gene match: 7. The CDR3 length is 15 residues. The V gene's germline CDR1 is LGHNA and CDR2 YNFKEQ.